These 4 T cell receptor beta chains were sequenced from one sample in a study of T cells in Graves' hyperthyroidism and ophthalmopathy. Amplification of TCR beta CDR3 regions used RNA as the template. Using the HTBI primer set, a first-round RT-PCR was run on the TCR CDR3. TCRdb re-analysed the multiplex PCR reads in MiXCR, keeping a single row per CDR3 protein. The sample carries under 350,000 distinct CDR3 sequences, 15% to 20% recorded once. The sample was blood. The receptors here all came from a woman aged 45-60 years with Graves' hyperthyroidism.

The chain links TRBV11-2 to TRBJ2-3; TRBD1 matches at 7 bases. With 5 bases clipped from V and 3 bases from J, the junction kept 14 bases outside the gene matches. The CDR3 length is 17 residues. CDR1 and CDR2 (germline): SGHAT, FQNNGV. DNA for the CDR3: TGTGCCAGCAGCCCAGGGCGTAGGGGGCCCGGGACAGATACGCAGTATTTT. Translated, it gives CASSPGRRGPGTDTQYF.

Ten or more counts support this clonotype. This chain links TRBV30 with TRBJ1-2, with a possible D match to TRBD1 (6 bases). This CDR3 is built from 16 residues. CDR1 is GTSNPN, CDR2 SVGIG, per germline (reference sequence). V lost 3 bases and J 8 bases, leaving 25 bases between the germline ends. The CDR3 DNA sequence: TGTGCCTGGAGCCTTGGTCAGGGGCGACGCGATCAGGGCTACACCTTC. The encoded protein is CAWSLGQGRRDQGYTF.

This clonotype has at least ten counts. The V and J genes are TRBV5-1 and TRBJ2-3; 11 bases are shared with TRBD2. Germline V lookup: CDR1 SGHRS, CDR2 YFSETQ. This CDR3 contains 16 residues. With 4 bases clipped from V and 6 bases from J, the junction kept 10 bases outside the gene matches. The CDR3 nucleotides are TGCGCCAGCAGCGTGACGACTAGCGGGGATGCCGATACGCAGTATTTT. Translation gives CASSVTTSGDADTQYF.

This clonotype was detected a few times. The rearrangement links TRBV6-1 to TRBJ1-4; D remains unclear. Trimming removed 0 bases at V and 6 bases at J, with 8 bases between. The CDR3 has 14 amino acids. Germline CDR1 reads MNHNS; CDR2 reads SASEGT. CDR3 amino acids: CASSEAGGYEKLFF. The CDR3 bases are TGTGCCAGCAGTGAAGCGGGCGGATATGAAAAACTGTTTTTT.